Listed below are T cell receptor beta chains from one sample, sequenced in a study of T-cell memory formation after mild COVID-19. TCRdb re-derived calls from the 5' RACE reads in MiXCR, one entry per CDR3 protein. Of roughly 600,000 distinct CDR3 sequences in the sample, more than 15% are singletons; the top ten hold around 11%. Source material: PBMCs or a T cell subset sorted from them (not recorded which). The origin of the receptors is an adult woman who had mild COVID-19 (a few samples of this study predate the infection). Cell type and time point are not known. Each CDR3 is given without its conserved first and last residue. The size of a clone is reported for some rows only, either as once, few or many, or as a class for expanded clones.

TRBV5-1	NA	ASSHIPDAYEQY
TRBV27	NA	ASSRISGANVLT
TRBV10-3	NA	AISEPGLAVGEQY
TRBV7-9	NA	ASSITGAGEAF
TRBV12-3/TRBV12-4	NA	ASSPIGLAGGYTGELF
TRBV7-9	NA	ASSRTGGSGYT
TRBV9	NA	ASSVVDRPGNTIY
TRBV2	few	ATRGIRWDRISYNEQF
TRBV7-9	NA	ASSPPSGHGNNEQF
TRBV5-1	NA	ASSSTSDRGETQY
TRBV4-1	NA	ASSHEHKSNSPLH
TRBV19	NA	ASSFPVSGANVLT
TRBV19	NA	ASKAGGANTGELF
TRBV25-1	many	ASSVLTGTEKKV
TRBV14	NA	ASSQDLDPGT
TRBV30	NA	AWKGGKTQY
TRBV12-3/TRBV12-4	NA	ASSPNPGTVNRGANVLT
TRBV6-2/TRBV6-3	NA	ASSWGLAGVGQY
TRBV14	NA	ASSQNGRTEAF
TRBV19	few	SSSDGAANTGELF
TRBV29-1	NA	SVEDRNYGYT
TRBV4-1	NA	ASSQESGFMGGQGVINGYT
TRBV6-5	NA	ASSYSLVRNEQY
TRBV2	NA	ASRKRGWETQY
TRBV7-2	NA	ASSTRSTAVNTEAF
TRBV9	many	ASSVEWESYEQY
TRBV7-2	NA	ASSSLAGSRYEQY
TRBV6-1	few	ASSRDSIGELF
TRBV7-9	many	ASRPGTRREFTEAF
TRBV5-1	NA	ASRIRDTHYEQY
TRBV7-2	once	ASSFSGVDGELF
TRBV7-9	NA	ASSTRTGRNTEAF
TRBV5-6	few	ASSGKRTATNEKLF
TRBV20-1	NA	SAREEGTYTEQF
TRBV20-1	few	SASRRSGVLSTDTQY